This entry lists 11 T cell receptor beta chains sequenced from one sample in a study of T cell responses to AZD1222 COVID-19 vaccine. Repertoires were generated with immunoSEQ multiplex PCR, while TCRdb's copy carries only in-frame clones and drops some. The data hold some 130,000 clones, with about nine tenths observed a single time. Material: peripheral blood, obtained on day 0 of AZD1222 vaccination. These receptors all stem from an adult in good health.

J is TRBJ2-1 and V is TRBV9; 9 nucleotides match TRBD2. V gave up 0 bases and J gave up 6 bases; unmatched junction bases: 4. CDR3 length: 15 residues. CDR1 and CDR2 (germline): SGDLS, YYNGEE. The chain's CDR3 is CASSVAAGGLNEQFF. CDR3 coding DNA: TGTGCCAGCAGCGTAGCCGCGGGGGGGCTCAATGAGCAGTTCTTC. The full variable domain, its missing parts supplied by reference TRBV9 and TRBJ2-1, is DSGVTQTPKHLITATGQRVTLRCSPRSGDLSVYWYQQSLDQGLQFLIQYYNGEERAKGNILERFSAQQFPDLHSELNLSSLELGDSALYFCASSVAAGGLNEQFFGPGTRLTVL.

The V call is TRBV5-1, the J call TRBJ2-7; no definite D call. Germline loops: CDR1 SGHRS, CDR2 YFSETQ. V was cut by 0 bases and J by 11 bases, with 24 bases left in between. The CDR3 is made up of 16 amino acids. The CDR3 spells CASSLGVASGHELEYF. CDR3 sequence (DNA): TGCGCCAGCAGCTTGGGGGTAGCTTCGGGCCACGAGTTGGAGTACTTC.

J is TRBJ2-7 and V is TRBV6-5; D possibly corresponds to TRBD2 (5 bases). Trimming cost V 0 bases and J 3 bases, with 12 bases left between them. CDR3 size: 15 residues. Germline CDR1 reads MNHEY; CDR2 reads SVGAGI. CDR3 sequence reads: CASSYSRLSRYEQYF. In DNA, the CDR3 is TGTGCCAGCAGTTACTCAAGACTATCTCGCTACGAGCAGTACTTC.

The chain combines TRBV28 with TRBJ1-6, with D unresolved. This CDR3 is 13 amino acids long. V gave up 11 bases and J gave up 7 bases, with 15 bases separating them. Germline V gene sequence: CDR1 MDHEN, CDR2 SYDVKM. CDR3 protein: CASEYEVNSPLHF. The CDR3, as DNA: TGTGCCTCCGAGTACGAGGTAAATTCACCCCTCCACTTT.

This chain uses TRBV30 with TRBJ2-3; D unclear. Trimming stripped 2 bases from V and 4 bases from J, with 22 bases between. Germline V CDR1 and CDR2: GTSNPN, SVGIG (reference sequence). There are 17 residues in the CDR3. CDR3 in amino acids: CAWSPILWEGIPDTQYF. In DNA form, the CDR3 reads TGTGCCTGGAGTCCGATTTTATGGGAAGGTATTCCAGATACGCAGTATTTT.

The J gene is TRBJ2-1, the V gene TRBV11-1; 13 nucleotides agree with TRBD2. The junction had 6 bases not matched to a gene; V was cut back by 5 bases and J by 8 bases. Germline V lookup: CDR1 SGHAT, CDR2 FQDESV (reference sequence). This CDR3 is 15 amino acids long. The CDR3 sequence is CASSPTSGGLDEQFF. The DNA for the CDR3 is TGTGCCAGCAGCCCGACTAGCGGGGGGTTAGATGAGCAGTTCTTC.

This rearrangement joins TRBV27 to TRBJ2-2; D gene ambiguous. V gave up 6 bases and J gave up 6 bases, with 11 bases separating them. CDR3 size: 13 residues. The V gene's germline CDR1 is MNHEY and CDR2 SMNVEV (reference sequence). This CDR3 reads CASSPEQPGELFF. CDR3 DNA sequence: TGTGCCAGCAGCCCCGAACAGCCCGGGGAGCTGTTTTTT.

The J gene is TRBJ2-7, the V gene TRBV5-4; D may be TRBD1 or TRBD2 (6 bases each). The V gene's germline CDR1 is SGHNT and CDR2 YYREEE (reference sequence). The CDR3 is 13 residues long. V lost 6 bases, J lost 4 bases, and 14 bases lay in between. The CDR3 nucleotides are TGTGCCAGCACAATACAGGGAGGTTACGAGCAGTACTTC. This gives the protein CASTIQGGYEQYF.

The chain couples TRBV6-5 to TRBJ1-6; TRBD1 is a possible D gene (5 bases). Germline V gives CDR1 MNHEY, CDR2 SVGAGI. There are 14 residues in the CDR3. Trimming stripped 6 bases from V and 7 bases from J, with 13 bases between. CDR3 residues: CASSNGARNSPLHF. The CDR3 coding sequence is TGTGCCAGCAGCAACGGGGCTAGGAATTCACCCCTCCACTTT.

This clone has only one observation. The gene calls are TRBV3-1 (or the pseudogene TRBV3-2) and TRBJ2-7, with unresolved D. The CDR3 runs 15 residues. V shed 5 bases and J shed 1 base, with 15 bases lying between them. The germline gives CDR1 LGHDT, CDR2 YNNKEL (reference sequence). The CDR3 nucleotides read TGTGCCAGCAGCGGCCGGGTCCCCAGATCCTACGAGCAGTACTTC. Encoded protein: CASSGRVPRSYEQYF.

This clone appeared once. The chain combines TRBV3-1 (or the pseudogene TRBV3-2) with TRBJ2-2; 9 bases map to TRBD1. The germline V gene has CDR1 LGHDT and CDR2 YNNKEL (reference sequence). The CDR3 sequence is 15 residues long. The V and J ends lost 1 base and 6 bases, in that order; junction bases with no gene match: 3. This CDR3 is CASSQGRTGAGELFF. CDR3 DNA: TGTGCCAGCAGCCAAGGAAGGACAGGGGCCGGGGAGCTGTTTTTT.